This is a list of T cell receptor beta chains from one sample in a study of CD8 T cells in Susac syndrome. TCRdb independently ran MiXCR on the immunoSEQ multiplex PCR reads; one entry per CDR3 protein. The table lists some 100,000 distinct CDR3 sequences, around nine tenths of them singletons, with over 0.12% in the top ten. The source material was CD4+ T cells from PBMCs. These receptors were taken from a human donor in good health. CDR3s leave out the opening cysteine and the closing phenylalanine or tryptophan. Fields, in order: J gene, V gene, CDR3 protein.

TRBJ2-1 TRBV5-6 ASSRTEFPYNEQF
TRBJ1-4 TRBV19 ASSNPGGITTNEKLF
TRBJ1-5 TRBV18 ASSQQGAGSNQPQH
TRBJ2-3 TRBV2 ASRRSGEDTQY
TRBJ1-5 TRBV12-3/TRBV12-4 ASSSSNAGTGRQPQH
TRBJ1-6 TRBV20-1 SGGGINSPLH
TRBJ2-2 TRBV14 ASSRPGGIGELF
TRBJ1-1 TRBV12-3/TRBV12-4 ASSFDSSPTEAF
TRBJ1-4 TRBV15 ATSRGDRGYTNEKLF
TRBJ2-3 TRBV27 ASSLLVSGRGTDTQY
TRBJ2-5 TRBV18 ASSPVRTGEETQY
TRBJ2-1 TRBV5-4 ASSSGGLWGSREQF
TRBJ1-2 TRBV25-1 ASSLRVQGHGYT
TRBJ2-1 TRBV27 ASSFGRSSYNEQF
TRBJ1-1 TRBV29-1 SVAVTVLNTEAF
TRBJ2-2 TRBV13 ASSLERQLGGLF
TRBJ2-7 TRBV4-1 ASSAGGRGADEQY
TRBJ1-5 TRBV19 ASSIESNQPQH
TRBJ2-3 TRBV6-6 ASRGADTQY
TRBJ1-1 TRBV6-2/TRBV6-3 ASSSRAEAF
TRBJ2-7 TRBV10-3 AITGAGYEQY